This T cell receptor beta chain was sequenced during a study of graft-versus-host responses after intestinal transplantation. On the study more broadly: As for transplant type, recipients had multivisceral, liver-intestinal, or isolated intestinal grafts. All recipients got anti-thymocyte globulin induction, then tacrolimus and steroids for 2 to 3 years.

Study-wide results and limits: Circulating GvH clones peaking coincided with falling HvG clones soon after transplant. Graft-donor T cell macrochimerism in patients accompanied high graft-versus-host to host-versus-graft clonal ratios in allografts.

Profiling relied on immunoSEQ multiplex PCR, and the TCRdb table lists in-frame clones only, not all of them. The sample contains roughly 60,000 clones, around nine tenths of which appear only once. Comment on this clone: Its antigen remains unidentified.

This CDR3 comprises 12 residues. Deletions cut 5 bases from V and 6 bases from J, with 10 bases between. Germline V CDR1 and CDR2: MDHEN, SYDVKM. The sequence derives from a human patient who received an intestinal transplant, so some T cells may come from the graft donor. The material was PBMCs, obtained 26 days after transplant. The V call is TRBV28, the J call TRBJ1-2; no reliable D call. CDR3 amino acids: CASSPLRDGYTF. The CDR3 DNA sequence: TGTGCCAGCAGTCCGCTCCGAGATGGCTACACCTTC.